Below are 29 T cell receptor beta chains sequenced from a single sample in a study of shared clonotypes between healthy human individuals. The assay was immunoSEQ multiplex PCR, and TCRdb's table has in-frame clones only and misses some. The sample lists under 1,100,000 clones, 70% to 80% seen once, with around 1.4% in the top ten. Sequencing input: memory CD4+ T cells sorted from blood. Subset reported: CD45RA-negative fraction. The source is a man between 18 and 35 years old in good health.

The rearrangement joins TRBV30 to TRBJ1-6; D unresolved. The V gene lost 8 bases and the J gene lost 9 bases, with 20 bases spanning the gap. The CDR3 extends over 14 amino acids. From germline, CDR1 is GTSNPN and CDR2 SVGIG (reference sequence). The CDR3 DNA follows: TGTGCCCGCAACCTCAAAACGGACTCTTCACCCCTCCACTTT. It yields the protein CARNLKTDSSPLHF.

The chain is built from TRBV6-5 and TRBJ2-2; D is perhaps TRBD2 (6 bases). The CDR3 covers 15 residues. The V gene's germline CDR1 is MNHEY and CDR2 SVGAGI. V lost 6 bases and J lost 0, with 11 bases in between. In DNA form, the CDR3 reads TGTGCCAGCAGAATGGCTAGCGCGAACACCGGGGAGCTGTTTTTT. It is translated as CASRMASANTGELFF.

In regard to this clone: This CDR3 is also generated by other DNA sequences in the sample. V usage is TRBV19 and J usage is TRBJ2-2; TRBD1 matches 8 bases. Germline trimming cut 6 bases from V and 0 bases from J; bases unmatched to any gene: 0. CDR3 size: 14 residues. Germline V gives CDR1 LNHDA, CDR2 SQIVND (reference sequence). This chain's CDR3 is CASRTGANTGELFF. CDR3 sequence (DNA): TGTGCCAGTAGGACAGGGGCGAACACCGGGGAGCTGTTTTTT.

This clone was seen many times. V usage is TRBV28 and J usage is TRBJ1-1, with 11 positions matching TRBD1. The CDR3 has 12 amino acids. Trimming removed 5 bases from V and 10 bases from J; junction bases left unmatched: 3. The germline CDR1 and CDR2 sequences are MDHEN and SYDVKM. CDR3 bases: TGTGCCAGCAGTCTCGGGACAGGGGGAGCTTTCTTT. This codes for CASSLGTGGAFF.

This sequence joins TRBV4-2 and TRBJ2-2, with D possibly being TRBD2 (5 bases). V was pared by 0 bases and J by 5 bases, with 10 bases between. The germline V gene has CDR1 LGHNA and CDR2 YNFKEQ. The CDR3 is 15 residues long. CDR3 in amino acids: CASSQERAGTGELFF. CDR3 DNA sequence: TGTGCCAGCAGCCAAGAGAGGGCCGGGACCGGGGAGCTGTTTTTT.

Worth noting for this clone: This CDR3 is also generated by other DNA sequences in the sample. This chain connects TRBV19 to TRBJ2-3, with a possible D match to TRBD2 (5 bases). The CDR3 has 13 residues. Trimming pared 5 bases from V and 1 base from J, leaving 7 bases between. Germline CDR1 and CDR2: LNHDA and SQIVND (reference sequence). The CDR3 DNA reads TGTGCCAGTAGTGGGAGAGGCACAGATACGCAGTATTTT. It encodes CASSGRGTDTQYF.

This clone appeared a few times. Other DNA sequences in the sample encode the same CDR3. V is TRBV5-1 and J is TRBJ2-7; D might be TRBD2 (5 bases). The germline V gene has CDR1 SGHRS and CDR2 YFSETQ. V was pared by 0 bases and J by 7 bases, with 14 bases between. CDR3 length equals 14 residues. CDR3 coding DNA: TGCGCCAGCAGCTTGGCCGGCACCACGGGGGAGCAGTACTTC. Translation gives CASSLAGTTGEQYF.

The J gene is TRBJ1-2, the V gene TRBV27; no reliable D call. Between the trimmed V and J ends, which lost 4 bases and 2 bases, there was a span of 11 bases. Looked up from germline, CDR1 is MNHEY and CDR2 is SMNVEV (reference sequence). CDR3 size: 14 residues. In nucleotides, the CDR3 is TGTGCCAGCAGTTCCCTCGGAAGCAACTATGGCTACACCTTC. It translates to CASSSLGSNYGYTF.

The table lists this clone with a count of one. The chain joins TRBV27 to TRBJ2-7; D not resolved. V dropped 8 bases and J dropped 4 bases, with 12 bases sitting between them. This CDR3 has 12 amino acids. Germline-derived CDR1 and CDR2 are MNHEY and SMNVEV (reference sequence). In nucleotides, the CDR3 is TGTGCCAGCTCCGGCCCCGGGTACGAGCAGTACTTC. This translates into CASSGPGYEQYF.

Turning to this clone: The same CDR3 also results from other DNA sequences found in this sample. This chain joins TRBV7-2 and TRBJ1-5, with D perhaps matching TRBD1 (5 bases). Germline CDR1 SGHTA, CDR2 FQGNSA. Trimming shortened V by 5 bases and J by 4 bases, and 9 bases separated the two germline ends. The CDR3 length is 13 residues. The CDR3 spells CASSRQRNQPQHF. CDR3 coding DNA: TGTGCCAGCAGCCGACAGCGGAATCAGCCCCAGCATTTT.

The V and J genes are TRBV7-9 and TRBJ2-1, with 9 nucleotides matching TRBD1. V lost 1 base to trimming and J lost 6 bases; unmatched junction nucleotides: 10. The CDR3 contains 17 residues. Germline values: CDR1 SEHNR, CDR2 FQNEAQ (reference sequence). CDR3 region: CASSLGWTGELFNEQFF. DNA for the CDR3: TGTGCCAGCAGCTTAGGTTGGACAGGGGAATTGTTCAATGAGCAGTTCTTC.

V is TRBV5-4 and J is TRBJ2-1; 9 nucleotides match TRBD1. V lost 4 bases, J lost 5 bases, and 10 bases stayed unmatched. The CDR3 has 16 residues. In germline, CDR1 is SGHNT, CDR2 YYREEE (reference sequence). The chain's CDR3 is CASSGWWWDRDNEQFF. For the CDR3, the DNA is TGTGCCAGCAGCGGTTGGTGGTGGGACAGGGACAATGAGCAGTTCTTC.

This clone has a count of ten or more. The chain employs TRBV2 and TRBJ1-1; D unresolved. Per the germline V gene, CDR1 is SNHLY and CDR2 is FYNNEI. V lost 8 bases to trimming and J lost 1 base, with 8 bases between them. This CDR3 is built from 12 residues. CDR3 loop: CASRNENTEAFF. CDR3 coding DNA: TGTGCCAGCCGAAACGAGAACACTGAAGCTTTCTTT.

This chain connects TRBV6-5 to TRBJ1-6; perhaps TRBD1 as D (5 bases). Trimming removed 0 bases from V and 14 bases from J, with 14 bases in between. CDR1 and CDR2 from the germline V gene are MNHEY and SVGAGI. The CDR3 loop spans 14 amino acids. The DNA for the CDR3 is TGTGCCAGCAGTTACTCGGGGACCTCCGGTACCCTCCACTTT. This codes for CASSYSGTSGTLHF.

The chain combines TRBV19 with TRBJ1-5, with 7 bases aligning to TRBD1. Losses at the gene ends were 2 bases for V and 7 bases for J; bases not matched to a gene: 5. CDR3 size: 14 residues. Germline CDR1 reads LNHDA; CDR2 reads SQIVND (reference sequence). For the CDR3, the DNA is TGTGCCAGTAGTATAATAGGGGGCGAGCAGCCCCAGCATTTT. Translation: CASSIIGGEQPQHF.

The chain combines TRBV7-2 with TRBJ2-7; the D call may be TRBD1 or TRBD2 (5 bases each). Trimming took off 5 bases at V and 9 bases at J, with 17 bases between the two ends. This CDR3 is built from 13 residues. The germline gives CDR1 SGHTA, CDR2 FQGNSA. For the CDR3, the DNA is TGTGCCAGCAGCGCAGCCGGGGCCAGCACGCAGTACTTC. Its translation: CASSAAGASTQYF.

With respect to this clone: Other DNA sequences in the sample encode the same CDR3. The V gene is TRBV7-2, the J gene TRBJ2-3; the D gene is possibly TRBD2 (6 bases). Germline V gene lookup returns CDR1 SGHTA and CDR2 FQGNSA. Deletions cut 2 bases from V and 0 bases from J, with 9 bases between. The CDR3 is made up of 15 amino acids. The CDR3 reads CASSLQSGSTDTQYF. The CDR3 DNA reads TGTGCCAGCAGCTTACAGAGCGGGAGCACAGATACGCAGTATTTT.

The CDR3 DNA reads TGTGCCAGTAGTCTCGGGACAGGGAAGGCTCAGCCCCAGCATTTT. Amino acids: CASSLGTGKAQPQHF. The rearrangement links TRBV19 to TRBJ1-5, with TRBD1 matching over 9 bases. There are 15 residues in the CDR3. Germline trimming cut 5 bases from V and 6 bases from J; bases unmatched to any gene: 8. The germline CDR1 and CDR2 sequences are LNHDA and SQIVND (reference sequence).

This clone was detected once. The V call is TRBV7-9, the J call TRBJ2-3; 11 positions agree with TRBD2. V lost 2 bases, J lost 2 bases, and 12 bases stayed unmatched. CDR3 length: 19 residues. Germline CDR1 and CDR2: SEHNR and FQNEAQ (reference sequence). DNA of the CDR3: TGTGCCAGCAGCTTATTAACTAGCGGGGGCCGTAGACACACAGATACGCAGTATTTT. It is translated as CASSLLTSGGRRHTDTQYF. The variable domain in full, with the rest retrieved from reference TRBV7-9 and TRBJ2-3, is DTGVSQNPRHKITKRGQNVTFRCDPISEHNRLYWYRQTLGQGPEFLTYFQNEAQLEKSRLLSDRFSAERPKGSFSTLEIQRTEQGDSAMYLCASSLLTSGGRRHTDTQYFGPGTRLTVL.

J is TRBJ1-4 and V is TRBV27; D not resolved. This CDR3 region has 14 residues. Per germline, CDR1 MNHEY and CDR2 SMNVEV (reference sequence). The V end lost 4 bases, the J end lost 2 bases, and 8 bases lay between the germline ends. The CDR3 DNA is TGTGCCAGCAGTTCTACCCTTACTAATGAAAAACTGTTTTTT. Translation gives CASSSTLTNEKLFF.

V gene TRBV5-4 combines with J gene TRBJ1-2; no reliable D call. Germline V gene sequence: CDR1 SGHNT, CDR2 YYREEE (reference sequence). CDR3 length: 12 amino acids. With 6 bases removed from V and 4 bases from J, the gap between germline ends came to 10 bases. Written as DNA, the CDR3 is TGTGCCAGCACCGACAACCCCTATGGCTACACCTTC. This translates into CASTDNPYGYTF.

In this sample, this clone turned up a few times. The sample carries other DNA sequences with the same CDR3. The chain is built from TRBV6-1 and TRBJ1-2; no definite D call. This CDR3 is 13 amino acids long. The germline V gene has CDR1 MNHNS and CDR2 SASEGT. The germline V and J ends were trimmed by 3 bases and 2 bases, with 7 bases remaining between them. The CDR3 coding sequence is TGTGCCAGCAGTGATGTCAGAAACTATGGCTACACCTTC. This translates into CASSDVRNYGYTF.

The chain is built from TRBV10-3 and TRBJ2-3; 7 bases line up with TRBD2. The CDR3 has 14 amino acids. The germline V gene encodes CDR1 ENHRY and CDR2 SYGVKD. V lost 4 bases to trimming and J lost 2 bases; unmatched junction nucleotides: 3. The CDR3 DNA sequence: TGTGCCATCAGTGGGCGGGAGTCCACAGATACGCAGTATTTT. Translating gives CAISGRESTDTQYF.

A word on this clone: The same CDR3 is also encoded by other DNA sequences in this sample. V is TRBV7-6 and J is TRBJ1-4, with unresolved D. The CDR3 is 13 amino acids. The germline V and J ends were trimmed by 1 base and 7 bases, with 7 bases remaining between them. Germline V lookup: CDR1 SGHVS, CDR2 FNYEAQ. The CDR3 DNA is TGTGCCAGCAGCTTAGGAGAGGCTGAAAAACTGTTTTTT. It translates to CASSLGEAEKLFF.

This clone occurred a few times. The V gene is TRBV27, the J gene TRBJ2-1; 11 bases fit TRBD2. Losses at the gene ends were 5 bases for V and 3 bases for J; bases not matched to a gene: 6. The CDR3 sequence is 16 residues long. Germline V gene data show CDR1 as MNHEY and CDR2 as SMNVEV (reference sequence). CDR3 nucleotides: TGTGCCAGCAGTGTGGGACTAGCGGAGCTCTACAATGAGCAGTTCTTC. It is translated as CASSVGLAELYNEQFF.

The V and J genes are TRBV11-2 and TRBJ2-2; TRBD1 is a possible D gene (6 bases). Between the trimmed V and J ends, which lost 7 bases and 12 bases, there was a span of 18 bases. The germline V gene encodes CDR1 SGHAT and CDR2 FQNNGV. The CDR3 contains 13 residues. The CDR3 DNA sequence: TGTGCCAGCACCCAAACTGGGACAATGAAGCTGTTTTTT. This gives the protein CASTQTGTMKLFF.

This rearrangement joins TRBV6-5 to TRBJ1-3; TRBD1 matches at 7 bases. The CDR3 consists of 14 residues. Germline loops: CDR1 MNHEY, CDR2 SVGAGI. V shed 5 bases and J 4 bases; nucleotides not matched to a gene: 5. This CDR3 is CASSPTGSGNTIYF. The CDR3 DNA reads TGTGCCAGCAGTCCGACAGGGTCGGGAAACACCATATATTTT.

The V and J genes are TRBV28 and TRBJ1-2; 10 bases are shared with TRBD1. The length of the CDR3 is 13 residues. Germline V gene data show CDR1 as MDHEN and CDR2 as SYDVKM. Losses at the gene ends were 4 bases for V and 5 bases for J; bases not matched to a gene: 1. For the CDR3, the DNA is TGTGCCAGCAGTTCGGACAGGGGGTATGGCTACACCTTC. Translation: CASSSDRGYGYTF.

CDR3 sequence reads: CASRLGLAGPYEQYF. The CDR3 region has the DNA TGTGCCAGCAGACTTGGACTAGCGGGCCCCTACGAGCAGTACTTC. The chain recombines TRBV7-8 with TRBJ2-7; 11 positions agree with TRBD2. The length of the CDR3 is 15 residues. Germline V gene lookup returns CDR1 SGHVS and CDR2 FQNEAQ. The ends lost 6 bases at V and 2 bases at J; junction bases unmatched: 6.